This record concerns one T cell receptor beta chain sequence. These data originate in a study of CD8 T cells in Susac syndrome. Relapsing-remitting disease, either stable or active, was present in the multiple sclerosis controls, who were treatment-naive patients. The CD8+ and CD4+ T cells were negatively isolated, with the TEMRA cells enriched by FACS. Random-hexamer reverse transcription was applied to about 0.45 to 1 ug RNA. Across 54 Vbeta and 13 Jbeta, immunoSEQ multiplex PCR amplified TCR beta CDR3. MiXCR, run by TCRdb on the immunoSEQ multiplex PCR reads, gives a single entry per CDR3 protein. Altogether a few hundred thousand distinct CDR3 sequences are present, roughly 93% being singletons, with the ten largest covering approximately 0.07%. This CDR3 region has 17 residues. The germline V gene encodes CDR1 MGHRA and CDR2 YSYEKL. Between the trimmed V and J ends, which lost 4 bases and 6 bases, there was a span of 19 bases.

The sample taken for sequencing was CD4+ T cells from PBMCs. The origin of this receptor is a human donor with multiple sclerosis. The gene calls are TRBV4-1 and TRBJ1-6; D unresolved. CDR3 sequence reads: CASSLGPGVFVNSPLHF. CDR3 nucleotide sequence: TGCGCCAGCAGCCTCGGACCTGGGGTGTTTGTTAATTCACCCCTCCACTTT.